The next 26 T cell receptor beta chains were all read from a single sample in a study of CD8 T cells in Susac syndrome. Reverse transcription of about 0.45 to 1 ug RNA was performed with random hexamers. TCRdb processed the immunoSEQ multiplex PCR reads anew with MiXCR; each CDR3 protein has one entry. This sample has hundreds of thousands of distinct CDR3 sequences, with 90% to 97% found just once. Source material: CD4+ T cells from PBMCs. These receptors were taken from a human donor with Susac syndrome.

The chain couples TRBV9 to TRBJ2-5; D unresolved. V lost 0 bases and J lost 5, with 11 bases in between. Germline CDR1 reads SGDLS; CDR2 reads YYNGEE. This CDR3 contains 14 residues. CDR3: CASSVDPRWETQYF. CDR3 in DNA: TGTGCCAGCAGCGTAGACCCGAGGTGGGAGACCCAGTACTTC. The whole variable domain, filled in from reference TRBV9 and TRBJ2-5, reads DSGVTQTPKHLITATGQRVTLRCSPRSGDLSVYWYQQSLDQGLQFLIQYYNGEERAKGNILERFSAQQFPDLHSELNLSSLELGDSALYFCASSVDPRWETQYFGPGTRLLVL.

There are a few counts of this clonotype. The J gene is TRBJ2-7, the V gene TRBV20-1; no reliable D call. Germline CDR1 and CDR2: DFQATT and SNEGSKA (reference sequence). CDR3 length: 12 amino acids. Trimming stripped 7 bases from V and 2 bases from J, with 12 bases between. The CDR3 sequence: CSVGTRAYEQYF. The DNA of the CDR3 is TGCAGTGTAGGTACTCGGGCCTACGAGCAGTACTTC.

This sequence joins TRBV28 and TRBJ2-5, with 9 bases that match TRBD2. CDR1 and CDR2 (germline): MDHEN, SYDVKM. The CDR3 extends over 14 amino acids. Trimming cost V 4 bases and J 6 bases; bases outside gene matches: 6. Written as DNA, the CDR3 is TGTGCCAGCAGTTGGAGCGGGAGGATGAAGACCCAGTACTTC. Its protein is CASSWSGRMKTQYF.

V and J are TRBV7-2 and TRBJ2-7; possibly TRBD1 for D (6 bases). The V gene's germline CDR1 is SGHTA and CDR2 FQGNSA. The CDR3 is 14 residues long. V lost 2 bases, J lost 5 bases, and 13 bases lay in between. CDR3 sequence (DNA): TGTGCCAGCAGCTTAACTGTGGGGGCGCACGAGCAGTACTTC. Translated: CASSLTVGAHEQYF.

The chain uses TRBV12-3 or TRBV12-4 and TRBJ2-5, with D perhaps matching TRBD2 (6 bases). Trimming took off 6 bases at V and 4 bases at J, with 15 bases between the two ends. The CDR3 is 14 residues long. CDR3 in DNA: TGTGCCAGCAGGATGACTAGTCCGGGAGAGACCCAGTACTTC. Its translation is CASRMTSPGETQYF.

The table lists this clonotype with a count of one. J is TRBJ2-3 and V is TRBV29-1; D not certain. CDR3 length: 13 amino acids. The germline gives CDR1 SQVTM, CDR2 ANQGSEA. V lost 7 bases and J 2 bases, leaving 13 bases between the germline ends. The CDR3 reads CSDCSIYTDTQYF. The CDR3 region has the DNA TGCAGCGACTGCTCGATTTACACAGATACGCAGTATTTT.

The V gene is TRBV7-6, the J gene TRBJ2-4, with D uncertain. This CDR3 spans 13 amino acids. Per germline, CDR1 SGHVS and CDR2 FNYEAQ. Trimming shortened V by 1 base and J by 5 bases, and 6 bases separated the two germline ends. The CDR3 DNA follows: TGTGCCAGCAGCTTAGACCTGGAAAACATTCAGTACTTC. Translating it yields CASSLDLENIQYF.

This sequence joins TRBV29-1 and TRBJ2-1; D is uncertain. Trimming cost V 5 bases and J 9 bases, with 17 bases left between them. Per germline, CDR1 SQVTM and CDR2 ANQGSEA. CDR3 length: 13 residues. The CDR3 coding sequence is TGCAGCGTTAATGAGAGAACCACGGGTGAGCAGTTCTTC. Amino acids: CSVNERTTGEQFF.

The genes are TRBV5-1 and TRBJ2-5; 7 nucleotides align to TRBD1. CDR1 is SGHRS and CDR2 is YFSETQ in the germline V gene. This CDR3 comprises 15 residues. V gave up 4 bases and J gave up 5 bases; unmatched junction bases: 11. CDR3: CASSTEQGSWETQYF. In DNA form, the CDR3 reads TGCGCCAGCAGCACAGAACAGGGGAGTTGGGAGACCCAGTACTTC.

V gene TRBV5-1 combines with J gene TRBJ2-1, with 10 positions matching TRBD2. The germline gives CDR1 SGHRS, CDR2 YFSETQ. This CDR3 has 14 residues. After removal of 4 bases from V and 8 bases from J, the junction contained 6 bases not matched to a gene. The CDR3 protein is CASSTLAGVDEQFF. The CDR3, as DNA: TGCGCCAGCAGCACCCTAGCGGGAGTAGATGAGCAGTTCTTC.

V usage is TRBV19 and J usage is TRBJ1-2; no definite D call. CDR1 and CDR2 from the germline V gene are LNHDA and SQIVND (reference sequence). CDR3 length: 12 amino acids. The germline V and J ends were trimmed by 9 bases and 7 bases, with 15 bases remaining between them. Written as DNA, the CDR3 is TGTGCCAGCCAGTTCGGTTTCGGTGGCTACACCTTC. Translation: CASQFGFGGYTF.

The CDR3 DNA follows: TGTGCCAGCAGCCAAGATCCCTTGGGGGGCGGGATCTACTACGAGCAGTACTTC. Residues: CASSQDPLGGGIYYEQYF. The chain employs TRBV3-1 and TRBJ2-7; D might be TRBD1 or TRBD2, each matching 6 bases. CDR1 and CDR2 from the germline V gene are LGHDT and YNNKEL (reference sequence). This CDR3 spans 18 amino acids. Trimming removed 0 bases from V and 3 bases from J, with 21 bases in between.

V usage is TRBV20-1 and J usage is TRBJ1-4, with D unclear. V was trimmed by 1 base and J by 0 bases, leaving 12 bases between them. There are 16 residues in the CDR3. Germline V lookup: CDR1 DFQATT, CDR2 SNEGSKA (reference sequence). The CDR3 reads CSARATHSSTNEKLFF. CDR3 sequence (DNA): TGCAGTGCTAGAGCTACTCACAGCTCAACTAATGAAAAACTGTTTTTT.

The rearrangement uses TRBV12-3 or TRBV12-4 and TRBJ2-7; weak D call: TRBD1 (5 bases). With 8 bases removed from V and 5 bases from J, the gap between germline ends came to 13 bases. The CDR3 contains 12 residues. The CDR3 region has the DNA TGTGCCAGCGGACAACCCCACGACGAGCAGTACTTC. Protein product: CASGQPHDEQYF.

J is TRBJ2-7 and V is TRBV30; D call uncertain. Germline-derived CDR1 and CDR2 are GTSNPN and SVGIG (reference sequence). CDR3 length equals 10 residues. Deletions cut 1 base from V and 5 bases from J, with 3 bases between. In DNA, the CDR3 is TGTGCCTGGAGTGCGCACGAGCAGTACTTC. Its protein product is CAWSAHEQYF.

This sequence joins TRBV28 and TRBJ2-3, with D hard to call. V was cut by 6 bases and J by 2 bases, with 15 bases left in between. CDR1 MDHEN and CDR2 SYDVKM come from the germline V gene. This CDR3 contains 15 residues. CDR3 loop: CASSDFRGITDTQYF. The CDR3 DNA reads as TGTGCCAGCAGCGACTTCCGCGGTATCACAGATACGCAGTATTTT.

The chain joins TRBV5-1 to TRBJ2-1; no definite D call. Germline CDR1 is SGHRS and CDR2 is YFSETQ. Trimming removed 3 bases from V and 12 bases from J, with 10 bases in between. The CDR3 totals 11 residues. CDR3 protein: CASSSLRGQFF. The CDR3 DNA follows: TGCGCCAGCAGCTCCCTGCGCGGGCAGTTCTTC.

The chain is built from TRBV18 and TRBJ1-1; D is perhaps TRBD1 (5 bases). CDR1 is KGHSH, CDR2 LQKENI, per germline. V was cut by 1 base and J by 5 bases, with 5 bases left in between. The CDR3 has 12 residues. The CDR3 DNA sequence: TGTGCCAGCTCACCACGACAGACTGAAGCTTTCTTT. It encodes CASSPRQTEAFF.

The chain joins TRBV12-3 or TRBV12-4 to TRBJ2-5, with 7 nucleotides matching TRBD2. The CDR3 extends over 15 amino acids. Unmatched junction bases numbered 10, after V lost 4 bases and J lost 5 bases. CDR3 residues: CASSSPPLSGETQYF. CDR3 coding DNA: TGTGCCAGCAGTTCCCCTCCCCTTAGCGGGGAGACCCAGTACTTC.

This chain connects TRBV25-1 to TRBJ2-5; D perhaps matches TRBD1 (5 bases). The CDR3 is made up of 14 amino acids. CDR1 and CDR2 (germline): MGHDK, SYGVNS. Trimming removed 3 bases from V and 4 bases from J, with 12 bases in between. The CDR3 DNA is TGTGCCAGCAGTGAGAGGCAAAGGGGAGAGACCCAGTACTTC. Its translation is CASSERQRGETQYF.

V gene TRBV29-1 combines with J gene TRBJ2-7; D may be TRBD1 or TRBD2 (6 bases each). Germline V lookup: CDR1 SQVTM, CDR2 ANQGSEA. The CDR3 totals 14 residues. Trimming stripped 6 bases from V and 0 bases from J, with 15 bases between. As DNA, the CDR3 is TGCAGCGTCCACTCCGGGGGCCCCTCCTACGAGCAGTACTTC. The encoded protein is CSVHSGGPSYEQYF.

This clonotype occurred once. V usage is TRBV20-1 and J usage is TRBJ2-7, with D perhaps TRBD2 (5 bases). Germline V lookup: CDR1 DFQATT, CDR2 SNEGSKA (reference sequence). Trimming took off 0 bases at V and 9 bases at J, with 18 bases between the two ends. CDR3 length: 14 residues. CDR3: CSAREEGRSVVQYF. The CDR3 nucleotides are TGCAGTGCTAGAGAAGAGGGTAGGTCGGTGGTGCAGTACTTC.

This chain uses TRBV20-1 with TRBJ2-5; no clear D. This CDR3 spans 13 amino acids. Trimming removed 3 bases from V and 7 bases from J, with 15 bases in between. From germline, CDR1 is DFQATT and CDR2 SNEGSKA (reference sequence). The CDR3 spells CSASLGGLVTQYF. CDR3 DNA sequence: TGCAGTGCTAGTCTCGGTGGTTTGGTGACCCAGTACTTC.

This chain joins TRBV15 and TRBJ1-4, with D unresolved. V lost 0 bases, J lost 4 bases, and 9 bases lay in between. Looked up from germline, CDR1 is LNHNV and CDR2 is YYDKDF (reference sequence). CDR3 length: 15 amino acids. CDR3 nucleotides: TGTGCCACCAGCAGAGATAGCGTCCATAATGAAAAACTGTTTTTT. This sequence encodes CATSRDSVHNEKLFF.

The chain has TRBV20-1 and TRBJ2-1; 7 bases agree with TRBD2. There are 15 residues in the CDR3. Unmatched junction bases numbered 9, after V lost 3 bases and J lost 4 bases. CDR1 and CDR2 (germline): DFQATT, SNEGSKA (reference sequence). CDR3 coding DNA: TGCAGTGCTAGCCGGGAGGAGGCTCTATACAATGAGCAGTTCTTC. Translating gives CSASREEALYNEQFF.

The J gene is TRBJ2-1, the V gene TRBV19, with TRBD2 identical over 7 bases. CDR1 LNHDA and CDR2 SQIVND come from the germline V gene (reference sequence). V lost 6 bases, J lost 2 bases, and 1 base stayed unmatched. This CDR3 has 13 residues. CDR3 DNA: TGTGCCAGTAGAAGCGGGACCTACAATGAGCAGTTCTTC. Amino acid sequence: CASRSGTYNEQFF.